These 4 T cell receptor beta chains were sequenced from one sample in a study of cytomegalovirus exposure and HLA in healthy donors. The PCR was carried out with 60 Vbeta primers and 13 Jbeta primers. Profiling relied on immunoSEQ multiplex PCR, and the TCRdb table lists in-frame clones only, not all of them. The sample includes 150,000 to 250,000 clones. Sequencing was carried out using PBMCs. These receptors originate from a boy aged 5-17 years in good health and CMV-seronegative.

The rearrangement links TRBV6-5 to TRBJ1-1, with D perhaps TRBD1 (5 bases). V was clipped by 0 bases and J by 4 bases, with 12 bases between them. This CDR3 region has 15 residues. From germline, CDR1 is MNHEY and CDR2 SVGAGI. In nucleotides, the CDR3 is TGTGCCAGCAGTTACTCGACAGCGGGGAGCACTGAAGCTTTCTTT. Its translation: CASSYSTAGSTEAFF.

CDR3 protein: CASSRTGPTQGAQYF. The CDR3 region has the DNA TGTGCCAGCAGTCGTACGGGGCCGACCCAGGGGGCCCAGTACTTC. The V gene is TRBV27, the J gene TRBJ2-5; 7 positions match TRBD1. V dropped 5 bases and J dropped 9; count of bases not matched to a gene: 15. CDR3 size: 15 residues. Germline CDR1 reads MNHEY; CDR2 reads SMNVEV (reference sequence).

The chain recombines TRBV5-6 with TRBJ1-5, with D hard to call. V was trimmed by 0 bases and J by 9 bases, leaving 7 bases between them. The V gene's germline CDR1 is SGHDT and CDR2 YYEEEE. The CDR3 extends over 12 amino acids. CDR3 region: CASSLGAWPQHF. CDR3 bases: TGTGCCAGCAGCTTGGGGGCCTGGCCCCAGCATTTT.

The CDR3 loop is CASSLISTYEQYF. DNA for the CDR3: TGCGCCAGCAGCTTGATTTCCACCTACGAGCAGTACTTC. The V and J genes are TRBV5-1 and TRBJ2-7; D remains ambiguous. This CDR3 has 13 residues. The germline V gene has CDR1 SGHRS and CDR2 YFSETQ. The V end was cut by 1 base, the J end by 2 bases, with 7 bases between. The variable domain in full, with the rest retrieved from reference TRBV5-1 and TRBJ2-7, is KAGVTQTPRYLIKTRGQQVTLSCSPISGHRSVSWYQQTPGQGLQFLFEYFSETQRNKGNFPGRFSGRQFSNSRSEMNVSTLELGDSALYLCASSLISTYEQYFGPGTRLTVT.